This entry features one T cell receptor beta chain sequence. No antigen is known for it. The sample's treatment: roughly 19 received Ad26.COV2.S at low or high dose, single or two shots; about 5 received placebo; per-sample allocation not given. Specimen acquisition occurred on day 63 following the initial vaccine or placebo injection. V lost 2 bases and J 4 bases, leaving 28 bases between the germline ends. The CDR3 has 20 amino acids. Clones were sequenced by immunoSEQ multiplex PCR, and TCRdb holds only the in-frame ones, with some missing. The sample yields 450,000 to 550,000 clones, 89% seen once. This entry comes from a study of Ad26.COV2.S vaccination and SARS-CoV-2 variants. Study information: Ad26.COV2.S, an intramuscular injection, was given once or twice 56 days apart.

Findings and limits, study-wide: Vaccinees and placebo recipients showed similar non-spike TCR breadth. Using TCR breadth and depth analyses may have led to underestimated total T cell responses.

The V call is TRBV23-1, the J call TRBJ2-3; tentatively, D is TRBD1 (8 bases). TRBV23-1 belongs to the ORF category, with a function that is uncertain. Sequenced material: peripheral blood, taken in a trial of Ad26.COV2.S vaccine versus placebo. The receptor's source is a person aged 18-60 years who received the Ad26.COV2.S COVID-19 vaccine or a placebo. The CDR3 DNA reads as TGCGCCAGCAGTCAACGGGGGGCCCGAGGGACAGGTTGCATCTCAGATACGCAGTATTTT. Protein product: CASSQRGARGTGCISDTQYF.